A selection of T cell receptor beta chains follows, all from one sample in a study of blood T cell repertoires in COVID-19. Data came from immunoSEQ multiplex PCR; TCRdb stores just in-frame clones and leaves some out. This table holds some 190,000 clones, 80% found once. Sequencing was carried out using PBMCs or T cells enriched from blood (not recorded which). These receptors came from a man in his sixties who had been exposed to COVID-19. The CDR3 runs from the conserved cysteine through the conserved F or W. D genes are given only for firm matches. Not all rows give a size; the values are once, few, many and, for expanded clones, a class.

v_gene	abundance	d_gene	j_gene	CDR3nt	CDR3aa
TRBV5-1	NA	NA	TRBJ2-5	TGCGCCAGCAGCTTGGATCAGGGGCGCCGGGAGACCCAGTACTTC	CASSLDQGRRETQYF
TRBV28	NA	TRBD2	TRBJ2-1	TGTGCCAGCATCACGGGGGGCCTAGCGGGAGGAAGCTCCTACAATGAGCAGTTCTTC	CASITGGLAGGSSYNEQFF
TRBV5-6	NA	NA	TRBJ1-2	TGTGCCAGCAGCTTGGACAGAACTAACTATGGCTACACCTTC	CASSLDRTNYGYTF
TRBV6-2/TRBV6-3	once	NA	TRBJ2-7	TGTGCCAGCAGTTACTGGCAGGACTCCTACGAGCAGTACTTC	CASSYWQDSYEQYF
TRBV5-4	NA	TRBD1	TRBJ1-1	TGTGCCAGCAGCCCGGAAACAGGGGGGTGGACTGAAGCTTTCTTT	CASSPETGGWTEAFF
TRBV10-3	NA	NA	TRBJ1-1	TGTGCCATCAGTGAGTCCCGGGGGAGAAGGGCGAACACTGAAGCTTTCTTT	CAISESRGRRANTEAFF
TRBV5-1	once	NA	TRBJ2-6	TGCGCCAGCAGCTTGGAGGGAGCGGGGGCCAACGTCCTGACTTTC	CASSLEGAGANVLTF
TRBV24-1	NA	NA	TRBJ2-3	TGTGCCACCAGTGATTTCTCCTTTGGGGGGACAGATACGCAGTATTTT	CATSDFSFGGTDTQYF
TRBV30	NA	NA	TRBJ2-1	TGTGCCTGGGCGATAACAGACAATGAGCAGTTCTTC	CAWAITDNEQFF
TRBV5-6	NA	NA	TRBJ1-1	TGTGCCAGCAGCTTGGCGGGCAGGGCGAACACTGAAGCTTTCTTT	CASSLAGRANTEAFF